This record concerns one TCR beta chain sequence. Measured with immunoSEQ multiplex PCR; TCRdb has only the in-frame clones, and not every one. The repertoire has about 230,000 clones, around nine tenths of them found once; the top ten carry approximately 11%. The data are from a study of blood T cell repertoires in COVID-19. The TCR sequence derives from a man aged 25-45 years who had recovered from COVID-19. Sequenced material: PBMCs or T cells enriched from blood (not recorded which).

The CDR3 DNA reads TGTGCCAGCAGCTTGGTCAGGGCCACCGGGGAGCTGTTTTTT. Encoded protein: CASSLVRATGELFF. This rearrangement joins TRBV5-6 to TRBJ2-2; tentatively, D is TRBD1 (5 bases). The CDR3 spans 14 residues. Between the trimmed V and J ends, which lost 0 bases and 4 bases, there was a span of 7 bases. The germline CDR1 and CDR2 sequences are SGHDT and YYEEEE.